These T cell receptor beta chains were read from a single sample in a study of blood T cell repertoires in COVID-19. Clones were read by immunoSEQ multiplex PCR, and TCRdb kept only the in-frame ones, dropping some. The repertoire has 250,000 to 350,000 clones, around nine tenths of them found once; the top ten carry roughly 2.6%. The sequenced sample consisted of PBMCs or T cells enriched from blood (not recorded which). Receptors were obtained from a man aged 55 to 70 who had recovered from COVID-19. CDR3s include the opening cysteine and the closing phenylalanine or tryptophan. The order of the fields is V gene, J gene, D gene, clone size, CDR3 DNA, CDR3 protein. D genes are given only for firm matches. Rows may omit the clone size; those that give it use once, few, many or a size class.

V gene: TRBV19
J gene: TRBJ1-1
D gene: .
clone size: .
CDR3 DNA: TGTGCCAGTACAGGTGCGGGCACTGAAGCTTTCTTT
CDR3 protein: CASTGAGTEAFF

V gene: TRBV7-6
J gene: TRBJ2-7
D gene: TRBD1
clone size: .
CDR3 DNA: TGTGCCAGCAGCCGACTATCCGGGACAGGCTACGAGCAGTACTTC
CDR3 protein: CASSRLSGTGYEQYF

V gene: TRBV4-1
J gene: TRBJ2-7
D gene: TRBD1
clone size: .
CDR3 DNA: TGCGCCAGCAGCCAAGATGACAGGGTTCGAGAGCAGTACTTC
CDR3 protein: CASSQDDRVREQYF

V gene: TRBV7-7
J gene: TRBJ2-2
D gene: TRBD1
clone size: .
CDR3 DNA: TGTGCTAGCAGCTTTCTGGACAGGGGATTCACCGGGGAGCTGTTTTTT
CDR3 protein: CASSFLDRGFTGELFF

V gene: TRBV18
J gene: TRBJ1-1
D gene: .
clone size: .
CDR3 DNA: TGTGCCAGCTCATACCAGGGTTCAACGAACACTGAAGCTTTCTTT
CDR3 protein: CASSYQGSTNTEAFF

V gene: TRBV12-3/TRBV12-4
J gene: TRBJ2-7
D gene: TRBD1
clone size: .
CDR3 DNA: TGTGCCAGCAGTTTATACAGGGGCTACGAGCAGTACTTC
CDR3 protein: CASSLYRGYEQYF

V gene: TRBV5-1
J gene: TRBJ1-6
D gene: TRBD1
clone size: .
CDR3 DNA: TGCGCCAGCAGCCAGGGACAGGGGGCGCATTCACCCCTCCACTTT
CDR3 protein: CASSQGQGAHSPLHF

V gene: TRBV19
J gene: TRBJ1-1
D gene: .
clone size: .
CDR3 DNA: TGTGCCAGTAGTATAGTGGCTGGCACTGAAGCTTTCTTT
CDR3 protein: CASSIVAGTEAFF

V gene: TRBV27
J gene: TRBJ1-6
D gene: TRBD1
clone size: .
CDR3 DNA: TGTGCCAGCAGAGGAGAAGGGGACAGGCACCGGACAAATTCACCCCTCCACTTT
CDR3 protein: CASRGEGDRHRTNSPLHF

V gene: TRBV12-3/TRBV12-4
J gene: TRBJ2-7
D gene: .
clone size: .
CDR3 DNA: TGTGCCAGCAGTTTAGGCACTATCGGCGAGCAGTACTTC
CDR3 protein: CASSLGTIGEQYF

V gene: TRBV7-9
J gene: TRBJ2-7
D gene: .
clone size: .
CDR3 DNA: TGTGCCAGCAGCCCACCCGAGGCTCCTCCCTACGAGCAGTACTTC
CDR3 protein: CASSPPEAPPYEQYF

V gene: TRBV30
J gene: TRBJ1-5
D gene: TRBD1
clone size: .
CDR3 DNA: TGTGCCTGGAGTGTACGTGACAGGGGAGGCAATCAGCCCCAGCATTTT
CDR3 protein: CAWSVRDRGGNQPQHF

V gene: TRBV27
J gene: TRBJ1-5
D gene: TRBD1
clone size: .
CDR3 DNA: TGTGCCAGCAGTCCCCGGGACAGGAATCAGCCCCAGCATTTT
CDR3 protein: CASSPRDRNQPQHF

V gene: TRBV18
J gene: TRBJ1-2
D gene: TRBD1
clone size: once
CDR3 DNA: TGTGCCAGCACTGGACAGGGGGCCCTGGGCTACACCTTC
CDR3 protein: CASTGQGALGYTF

V gene: TRBV7-9
J gene: TRBJ2-5
D gene: .
clone size: .
CDR3 DNA: TGTGCCAGCAGCTTAGCTTTTTTCCCCCACCCACATGAGACCCAGTACTTC
CDR3 protein: CASSLAFFPHPHETQYF

V gene: TRBV7-9
J gene: TRBJ1-3
D gene: .
clone size: .
CDR3 DNA: TGTGCCAGCAGCTTAGCCTCGCTAGGAAACACCATATATTTT
CDR3 protein: CASSLASLGNTIYF

V gene: TRBV30
J gene: TRBJ1-1
D gene: .
clone size: .
CDR3 DNA: TGTGCCTGGAGTGTACAGGGTGTCACTGAAGCTTTCTTT
CDR3 protein: CAWSVQGVTEAFF

V gene: TRBV6-2/TRBV6-3
J gene: TRBJ2-3
D gene: .
clone size: .
CDR3 DNA: TGTGCCAGCAGTTATGGGAGAGATACGCAGTATTTT
CDR3 protein: CASSYGRDTQYF

V gene: TRBV19
J gene: TRBJ2-1
D gene: .
clone size: .
CDR3 DNA: TGTGCCAGTATTGACTCCCCCGGCGCCTACAATGAGCAGTTCTTC
CDR3 protein: CASIDSPGAYNEQFF